This T cell receptor (beta chain) was identified in a study of blood T cell repertoires in COVID-19. Overall study context: PBMCs, B-cell-depleted T cells, or T cells provided the cDNA or gDNA that made up the material.

Profiled with immunoSEQ multiplex PCR; TCRdb holds only in-frame clones, not every one. The sample includes fewer than 350,000 clones, more than 70% seen only once; the top ten take 0.85% to 1.3%. The germline V gene has CDR1 SNHLY and CDR2 FYNNEI. The length of the CDR3 is 15 residues. J lost 8 bases, V lost 0 bases, and 5 bases had no gene match. Participants' reported clinical history set cohort assignment. The sample was PBMCs or T cells enriched from blood (not recorded which). The rearrangement uses TRBV2 and TRBJ2-1, with TRBD1 matching over 9 bases. This receptor was identified in a woman under 40 who had been exposed to COVID-19. This CDR3 reads CASSEARQGVYEQFF. CDR3 nucleotide sequence: TGTGCCAGCAGTGAAGCGCGACAGGGGGTATATGAGCAGTTCTTC.